A single sample is the source of the 20 T cell receptor beta chains below, sequenced in a study of blood T cell dynamics during melanoma immunotherapy (TCRdb year 2020). These receptors have no known antigen. The meaning of the sample's time point label: week 3, after first cycle of checkpoint inhibitor. Immune-effector (TIE) cells were defined as memory T cells with a CD3+ CD4- CD8+ CD45RA- CD45RO-high CD27- CCR7- phenotype. Results the study describes overall, beyond this receptor: Among sorted CD8+ subsets, TIE cells showed the highest similarity to cfDNA CDR3 sequences and the highest clonality, suggesting active turnover with convergence on dominant clones.

The method was the immunoSEQ multiplex PCR assay. TCRdb carries this immuneACCESS record with in-frame sequences only. Its versions omit some clonotypes, under half of them owing to an unresolved V gene in the studies checked, with the rest unexplained. The sample includes 910 or so clones, with nearly 85% observed a single time. The top ten constitute about 10% of the sample. Specimen: CD8+ T cells from blood, collected from a patient treated with checkpoint blockade. The cell subset or site label on this specimen signifies: immune-effector CD8+ memory T cells, CD45RO-high CCR7- CD27-. These TCRs come from a human donor with melanoma.

This chain joins TRBV28 and TRBJ1-5, with D unresolved. Germline values: CDR1 MDHEN, CDR2 SYDVKM. Deletions cut 3 bases from V and 4 bases from J, with 10 bases between. This CDR3 has 14 residues. DNA of the CDR3: TGTGCCAGCAGTTTTAGGAGGAGGAATCAGCCCCAGCATTTT. It encodes CASSFRRRNQPQHF.

This clone was counted once. The chain employs TRBV27 and TRBJ2-1; no clear D. The CDR3 extends over 16 amino acids. V lost 2 bases and J lost 0, with 11 bases in between. Germline loops: CDR1 MNHEY, CDR2 SMNVEV (reference sequence). The CDR3 reads CASSLTGRSSYNEQFF. CDR3 coding DNA: TGTGCCAGCAGTTTAACCGGGCGGAGCTCCTACAATGAGCAGTTCTTC.

The V call is TRBV9, the J call TRBJ2-3; tentative D call: TRBD2 (6 bases). The CDR3 covers 16 residues. The germline CDR1 and CDR2 sequences are SGDLS and YYNGEE. Trimming removed 0 bases at V and 6 bases at J, with 17 bases between. CDR3 region: CASSVGGGKGLDTQYF. In DNA form, the CDR3 reads TGTGCCAGCAGCGTAGGAGGCGGGAAGGGTTTGGATACGCAGTATTTT. Full variable domain (outside the CDR3, taken from reference TRBV9 and TRBJ2-3): DSGVTQTPKHLITATGQRVTLRCSPRSGDLSVYWYQQSLDQGLQFLIQYYNGEERAKGNILERFSAQQFPDLHSELNLSSLELGDSALYFCASSVGGGKGLDTQYFGPGTRLTVL.

V and J are TRBV5-2 and TRBJ2-1; the table's D call of TRBD1 was not tested on the DNA. TRBV5-2 is a listed pseudogene. The CDR3 covers 16 residues. CDR3 sequence reads: CASSSRQEFSYNEQFF. The CDR3 coding sequence is TGTGCCAGCAGCTCACGACAGGAATTTTCCTACAATGAGCAGTTCTTC.

This rearrangement joins TRBV6-1 to TRBJ2-5; D unclear. The germline V and J ends were trimmed by 0 bases and 4 bases, with 15 bases remaining between them. Looked up from germline, CDR1 is MNHNS and CDR2 is SASEGT. The CDR3 extends over 16 amino acids. The CDR3, as DNA: TGTGCCAGCAGTGAAGCGTCGGCAGGTATTGCAGAGACCCAGTACTTC. This codes for CASSEASAGIAETQYF.

The chain combines TRBV4-3 with TRBJ2-7; 7 positions agree with TRBD1. The CDR3 sequence is 15 residues long. V was clipped by 4 bases and J by 4 bases; unmatched bases: 10. Per germline, CDR1 LGHNA and CDR2 YSLEER. The CDR3, as DNA: TGCGCCAGCAGCCTCGAGACAGGGTCCTGGTACGAGCAGTACTTC. Translated, it gives CASSLETGSWYEQYF.

In regard to this clone: Because it lacks the conserved phenylalanine or tryptophan at the end, this CDR3 is likely a read error. This rearrangement joins TRBV5-1 to TRBJ2-7; D remains unclear. V was shortened by 4 bases and J by 3 bases, with 11 bases between the two germline ends. Germline V gene lookup returns CDR1 SGHRS and CDR2 YFSETQ. The CDR3 runs to 13 residues. DNA for the CDR3: TGCGCCAGCAGCGAGCGCGACCACTACGAGCAGTACCTC. Amino acid sequence: CASSERDHYEQYL.

The genes are TRBV16 and TRBJ1-2, with TRBD1 matching over 8 bases. The V segment lost 3 bases and the J segment 4 bases; nucleotides outside the gene matches: 13. CDR1 KGHSY and CDR2 FQNENV come from the germline V gene. CDR3 size: 17 residues. For the CDR3, the DNA is TGTGCCAGCAGCCACACGACAGGGGCGGTTACCAGCTATGGCTACACCTTC. Translated: CASSHTTGAVTSYGYTF.

CDR3: CASSLADLWSGGGRGGYTF. The CDR3 DNA follows: TGCGCCAGCAGCTTGGCCGATCTATGGTCAGGGGGAGGAAGGGGTGGCTACACCTTC. This chain uses TRBV5-1 with TRBJ1-2; TRBD1 aligns across 7 bases. The V segment lost 0 bases and the J segment 7 bases; nucleotides outside the gene matches: 21. The CDR3 spans 19 residues. The germline V gene encodes CDR1 SGHRS and CDR2 YFSETQ. Complete variable domain (other parts from reference TRBV5-1 and TRBJ1-2): KAGVTQTPRYLIKTRGQQVTLSCSPISGHRSVSWYQQTPGQGLQFLFEYFSETQRNKGNFPGRFSGRQFSNSRSEMNVSTLELGDSALYLCASSLADLWSGGGRGGYTFGSGTRLTVV.

The V call is TRBV27, the J call TRBJ2-7, with 9 bases that match TRBD1. V lost 3 bases, J lost 1 base, and 1 base stayed unmatched. Germline loops: CDR1 MNHEY, CDR2 SMNVEV (reference sequence). The CDR3 extends over 14 amino acids. For the CDR3, the DNA is TGTGCCAGCAGTTTTGGGACAGGGTCCTACGAGCAGTACTTC. The encoded protein is CASSFGTGSYEQYF.

The rearrangement joins TRBV7-2 to TRBJ2-7; 8 nucleotides align to TRBD2. The closer fit of TRBJ2-1 to the DNA end suggests the J call may be wrong. The germline gives CDR1 SGHTA, CDR2 FQGNSA. This CDR3 spans 16 amino acids. CDR3 DNA sequence: TGTGCCAGCAGCTCTAGCGGGCCCTACTCCTACAATGAGCAGTTCTTC. It yields the protein CASSSSGPYSYNEQFF.

This clone was detected once. The chain carries TRBV5-6 and TRBJ2-1; maybe TRBD1 (5 bases). Trimming removed 3 bases from V and 4 bases from J, with 8 bases in between. The germline V gene encodes CDR1 SGHDT and CDR2 YYEEEE. The CDR3 loop spans 13 amino acids. This CDR3 reads CASSYDRYNEQFF. The CDR3 DNA is TGTGCCAGCAGCTACGACAGATACAATGAGCAGTTCTTC.

This clone is hyperexpanded (1% or more) within its sample. The rearrangement links TRBV7-8 to TRBJ2-7; 7 bases map to TRBD1. The CDR3 is made up of 13 amino acids. Germline V lookup: CDR1 SGHVS, CDR2 FQNEAQ. V dropped 5 bases and J dropped 4; count of bases not matched to a gene: 5. This CDR3 is CASSVGQAYEQYF. CDR3 DNA: TGTGCCAGCAGCGTCGGACAGGCTTACGAGCAGTACTTC.

This chain joins TRBV2 and TRBJ2-3, with D unresolved. The germline V and J ends were trimmed by 7 bases and 3 bases, with 5 bases remaining between them. Germline assignment: CDR1 SNHLY and CDR2 FYNNEI. The CDR3 has 11 amino acids. This CDR3 reads CASTRTDTQYF. CDR3 sequence (DNA): TGTGCCAGCACTAGGACAGATACGCAGTATTTT.

The chain recombines TRBV6-5 with TRBJ1-2; 11 nucleotides line up with TRBD1. V lost 6 bases to trimming and J lost 2 bases; unmatched junction nucleotides: 2. Germline V gives CDR1 MNHEY, CDR2 SVGAGI. CDR3 size: 14 residues. In nucleotides, the CDR3 is TGTGCCAGCAGCGGACAGGGGGCAAACTATGGCTACACCTTC. Residues: CASSGQGANYGYTF.

CDR3 DNA: TGTGCCAGCGGCCCGGGAGCCGACAAAAACATTCAGTACTTC. Translation gives CASGPGADKNIQYF. This sequence joins TRBV5-6 and TRBJ2-4; TRBD2 might be the D (6 bases). Germline CDR1 reads SGHDT; CDR2 reads YYEEEE. V lost 7 bases and J lost 3, with 14 bases in between. This CDR3 contains 14 residues.

CDR3 in amino acids: CASSEGWAYEQYF. The DNA of the CDR3 is TGTGCCAGCAGTGAGGGTTGGGCCTACGAGCAGTACTTC. This chain joins TRBV2 and TRBJ2-7; D not resolved. CDR1 SNHLY and CDR2 FYNNEI come from the germline V gene. This CDR3 spans 13 amino acids. V lost 3 bases and J lost 2, with 8 bases in between.

This clone came up once. The chain couples TRBV25-1 to TRBJ2-7; 8 bases are shared with TRBD1. The CDR3 extends over 13 amino acids. Per germline, CDR1 MGHDK and CDR2 SYGVNS. J gave up 7 bases and V 5 bases, and 7 bases lay outside the gene matches. CDR3 in amino acids: CASSNRGIWEQYF. The CDR3 nucleotides read TGTGCCAGCAGTAACAGGGGGATATGGGAGCAGTACTTC.

This rearrangement joins TRBV2 to TRBJ2-7; 8 bases fit TRBD2. The J segment lost 3 bases and the V segment lost 4 bases, leaving 14 bases of the junction unmatched. CDR1 is SNHLY, CDR2 FYNNEI, per germline. This CDR3 contains 17 residues. The CDR3 coding sequence is TGTGCCAGCAGTGTGGACCGGGAGGGCGCCGGGTTCTACGAGCAGTACTTC. Translated: CASSVDREGAGFYEQYF.

This chain links TRBV4-1 with TRBJ1-1; possible D gene TRBD1, 6 bases. This CDR3 is 15 amino acids long. Germline V lookup: CDR1 MGHRA, CDR2 YSYEKL. CDR3 loop: CACLPGGHKNTEAFF. CDR3 nucleotides: TGCGCTTGCTTACCGGGGGGACACAAGAACACTGAAGCTTTCTTT.